This TCR beta chain was identified in a study of blood T cells in healthy people across ages. Study-wide background: T cells yielded about one barcoded beta molecule per two cells through template switching. Points from the study as a whole: Higher naive T cell percentage went strongly together with higher TCR beta diversity. Naive and antigen-experienced cells were not separated, limiting conclusive comparison.

Alongside a J-beta primer mix, a sample-barcoded 5' primer served in a second PCR lasting 7 to 11 cycles. One entry per CDR3 protein, called by TCRdb with MiXCR from the 5' RACE reads. The sample holds 1.5 million to 2 million distinct CDR3 sequences, about 35% seen once. Comment on this clonotype: Its antigen is unknown.

The receptor was isolated from a woman in her 30s in good health. The sample taken for sequencing was blood.

The CDR3 coding sequence is TGCAGTGCTAGAGATGCCCGGTCCCCCTACGAGCAGTACTTC. Translation gives CSARDARSPYEQYF. The J gene is TRBJ2-7, the V gene TRBV20-1; no clear D. The CDR3 spans 14 residues. Germline lookup yields CDR1 DFQATT and CDR2 SNEGSKA (reference sequence). V was shortened by 0 bases and J by 2 bases, with 11 bases between the two germline ends.